This T cell receptor (beta chain) was sequenced in a study of immune evolution from preneoplasia to lung adenocarcinoma. Study-wide points: Top clone frequencies peaked in normal lung, apparently declining through invasive adenocarcinoma.

Note on this clone: No antigen is known for it.

Repertoires were generated with immunoSEQ multiplex PCR, while TCRdb's copy carries only in-frame clones and drops some. The sample shows several thousand clones, approximately 80% of them seen only once. Trimming cost V 7 bases and J 2 bases; bases outside gene matches: 4. The CDR3 is 14 amino acids. Germline V gene lookup returns CDR1 MNHEY and CDR2 SMNVEV (reference sequence). The clonotype originates from a person over 45 with lung adenocarcinoma. V is TRBV27 and J is TRBJ2-7; 11 bases agree with TRBD2. Sequenced input: FFPE minimally invasive lung adenocarcinoma tissue. The CDR3, as DNA: TGTGCCAGCAAGATTAGCGGGGGGGCCTACGAGCAGTACTTC. Protein product: CASKISGGAYEQYF.